These 16 T cell receptor beta chains share one sample of origin, sequenced in a study of T-cell memory formation after mild COVID-19. A single record per CDR3 protein comes from TCRdb applying MiXCR to the 5' RACE reads. This repertoire shows a few hundred thousand distinct CDR3 sequences, 25% to 30% found once; its top ten account for approximately 15%. The sequenced material came from PBMCs or a T cell subset sorted from them (not recorded which). The receptors originated from an adult woman who had mild COVID-19 (a few samples of this study predate the infection). Cell type and time point are not known.

This clonotype has just a few counts. The V and J genes are TRBV6-2 or TRBV6-3 and TRBJ2-1, with 12 bases that match TRBD2. With 6 bases clipped from V and 0 bases from J, the junction kept 12 bases outside the gene matches. Germline V gene lookup returns CDR1 MNHEY and CDR2 SVGEGT. The length of the CDR3 is 19 residues. CDR3 sequence: CASSTPTSGGVSSYNEQFF. CDR3 DNA sequence: TGTGCCAGCAGCACCCCGACTAGCGGGGGAGTCAGCTCCTACAATGAGCAGTTCTTC.

V and J are TRBV5-6 and TRBJ2-1; D is ambiguous. CDR3 length: 11 residues. Germline V gives CDR1 SGHDT, CDR2 YYEEEE. V lost 6 bases and J 9 bases, leaving 10 bases between the germline ends. CDR3 in DNA: TGTGCCAGCACCCTGGGCGTTGAGCAGTTCTTC. Translation gives CASTLGVEQFF. Full variable domain (rest looked up from reference TRBV5-6 and TRBJ2-1): DAGVTQSPTHLIKTRGQQVTLRCSPKSGHDTVSWYQQALGQGPQFIFQYYEEEERQRGNFPDRFSGHQFPNYSSELNVNALLLGDSALYLCASTLGVEQFFGPGTRLTVL.

In its sample, this clonotype was seen a few times. The rearrangement joins TRBV7-6 to TRBJ2-2, with D perhaps being TRBD1 or TRBD2 (5 bases each). CDR3 length: 15 amino acids. Germline assignment: CDR1 SGHVS and CDR2 FNYEAQ. Trimming shortened V by 1 base and J by 8 bases, and 14 bases separated the two germline ends. CDR3 sequence (DNA): TGTGCCAGCAGCTTAGGGGGACCGCCGTCTGGGGAGCTGTTTTTT. Its protein product is CASSLGGPPSGELFF.

V and J are TRBV2 and TRBJ1-1; D may be TRBD1 (5 bases). Deletions cut 7 bases from V and 6 bases from J, with 15 bases between. Germline V gives CDR1 SNHLY, CDR2 FYNNEI. The CDR3 totals 13 residues. CDR3 nucleotide sequence: TGTGCCAGCATCAGGGCTCGGGCCGCTGAAGCTTTCTTT. This encodes CASIRARAAEAFF.

There are a few counts of this clonotype. The J gene is TRBJ2-5, the V gene TRBV29-1, with a tentative D call TRBD1 (5 bases). Trimming left V 5 bases short and J 3 bases short, with 13 bases between. CDR1 and CDR2 from the germline V gene are SQVTM and ANQGSEA. The CDR3 is 13 amino acids. The CDR3 sequence: CSVIRGPEETQYF. Written as DNA, the CDR3 is TGCAGCGTTATAAGGGGTCCCGAAGAGACCCAGTACTTC.

In this sample, this clonotype turned up a few times. The chain uses TRBV6-2 or TRBV6-3 and TRBJ2-1; tentatively, D is TRBD1 or TRBD2 (5 bases each). The length of the CDR3 is 14 residues. Trimming removed 6 bases at V and 4 bases at J, with 13 bases between. From germline, CDR1 is MNHEY and CDR2 SVGEGT. CDR3 nucleotide sequence: TGTGCCAGCAGCGTCGGGACGGATTACAATGAGCAGTTCTTC. This sequence encodes CASSVGTDYNEQFF.

This clonotype has only a few counts. The chain combines TRBV12-3 or TRBV12-4 with TRBJ2-3, with D unclear. Trimming left V 5 bases short and J 0 bases short, with 9 bases between. This CDR3 is built from 14 residues. The CDR3 DNA follows: TGTGCCAGCAGTCTCTTATCTAGCACAGATACGCAGTATTTT. Amino acids: CASSLLSSTDTQYF.

This clonotype has just a few counts. This chain links TRBV24-1 with TRBJ2-3; a weak D match, TRBD2 (5 bases). V lost 3 bases and J 5 bases, leaving 17 bases between the germline ends. The V gene's germline CDR1 is KGHDR and CDR2 SFDVKD. The CDR3 extends over 16 amino acids. DNA of the CDR3: TGTGCCACCAGTGATCTCCGCGGGCCTGGACGAGATACGCAGTATTTT. Translating it yields CATSDLRGPGRDTQYF.

In its sample, this clonotype was seen a few times. The rearrangement uses TRBV21-1 and TRBJ2-3; TRBD2, the D gene given by the table, was not confirmed from the DNA. TRBV21-1 has pseudogene status. The length of the CDR3 is 18 residues. DNA for the CDR3: TGTGCCAGCAGCAAAGGCAACTCTACTAGCGGGTTCACAGATACGCAGTATTTT. It translates to CASSKGNSTSGFTDTQYF.

The chain joins TRBV29-1 to TRBJ2-1, with 8 positions matching TRBD2. V shed 5 bases, J shed 8 bases, and the junction held 8 bases outside the gene matches. This CDR3 contains 13 residues. Germline CDR1 is SQVTM and CDR2 is ANQGSEA. The CDR3 bases are TGCAGCGTTCGGCGGGGGGATGGTGATGAGCAGTTCTTC. Protein product: CSVRRGDGDEQFF.

The chain links TRBV5-1 to TRBJ2-2, with D unresolved. CDR3 length equals 14 residues. V lost 5 bases to trimming and J lost 0 bases, with 8 bases between them. Germline CDR1 is SGHRS and CDR2 is YFSETQ. The chain's CDR3 is CASSRASNTGELFF. DNA of the CDR3: TGCGCCAGCAGTCGGGCCTCGAACACCGGGGAGCTGTTTTTT.

In nucleotides, the CDR3 is TGTGCCAGCAGCCAAGATGGAGGATCTCCCAGCTCCTACGAGCAGTACTTC. Its translation is CASSQDGGSPSSYEQYF. The chain combines TRBV4-2 with TRBJ2-7; weak D call: TRBD2 (5 bases). CDR3 length: 17 amino acids. The V gene's germline CDR1 is LGHNA and CDR2 YNFKEQ. V was shortened by 0 bases and J by 0 bases, with 15 bases between the two germline ends.

This clonotype was detected a few times. CDR3 DNA: TGTGCCAGCAGTTTATCCGGGACAGGGGTATACGAGCAGTACTTC. Amino acids: CASSLSGTGVYEQYF. The chain carries TRBV27 and TRBJ2-7; 10 bases fit TRBD1. The CDR3 is 15 residues long. Germline values: CDR1 MNHEY, CDR2 SMNVEV (reference sequence). Germline trimming cut 0 bases from V and 4 bases from J; bases unmatched to any gene: 3.

The chain has TRBV24-1 and TRBJ1-1; D call uncertain. Trimming took off 11 bases at V and 2 bases at J, with 17 bases between the two ends. The CDR3 is 14 amino acids. CDR1 is KGHDR and CDR2 is SFDVKD in the germline V gene. Here the CDR3 DNA reads TGTGCCAGCCCGGACGGAACTGACAACACTGAAGCTTTCTTT. Protein product: CASPDGTDNTEAFF.

This sequence joins TRBV5-1 and TRBJ2-1, with 8 positions matching TRBD2. Per the germline V gene, CDR1 is SGHRS and CDR2 is YFSETQ. After removal of 5 bases from V and 1 base from J, the junction contained 8 bases not matched to a gene. The CDR3 contains 16 residues. CDR3 sequence reads: CASRGGAGDSYNEQFF. CDR3 nucleotide sequence: TGCGCCAGCAGGGGAGGAGCGGGGGATTCCTACAATGAGCAGTTCTTC.

This clonotype was counted only a few times. The gene calls are TRBV7-9 and TRBJ1-5; TRBD1 matches 8 bases. The CDR3 is 15 amino acids. Trimming cost V 4 bases and J 4 bases; bases outside gene matches: 6. Germline V gives CDR1 SEHNR, CDR2 FQNEAQ (reference sequence). The CDR3 reads CASSYSGGVNQPQHF. The DNA for the CDR3 is TGTGCCAGCAGCTATTCAGGGGGCGTAAATCAGCCCCAGCATTTT. Together with reference TRBV7-9 and TRBJ1-5, the CDR3 gives the full variable domain: DTGVSQNPRHKITKRGQNVTFRCDPISEHNRLYWYRQTLGQGPEFLTYFQNEAQLEKSRLLSDRFSAERPKGSFSTLEIQRTEQGDSAMYLCASSYSGGVNQPQHFGDGTRLSIL.